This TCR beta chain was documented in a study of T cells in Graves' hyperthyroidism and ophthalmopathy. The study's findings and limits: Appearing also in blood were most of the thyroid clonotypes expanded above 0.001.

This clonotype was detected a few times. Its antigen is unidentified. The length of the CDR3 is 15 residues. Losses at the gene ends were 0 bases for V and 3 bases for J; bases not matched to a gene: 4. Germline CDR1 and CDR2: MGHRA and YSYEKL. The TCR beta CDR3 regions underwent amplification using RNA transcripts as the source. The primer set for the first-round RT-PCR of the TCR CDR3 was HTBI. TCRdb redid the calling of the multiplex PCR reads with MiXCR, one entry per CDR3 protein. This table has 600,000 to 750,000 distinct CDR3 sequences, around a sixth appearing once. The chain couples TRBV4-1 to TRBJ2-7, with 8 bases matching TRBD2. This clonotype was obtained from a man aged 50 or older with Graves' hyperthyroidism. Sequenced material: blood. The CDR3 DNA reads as TGCGCCAGCAGCCAAGATAGCGGGATCTTCTACGAGCAGTACTTC. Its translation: CASSQDSGIFYEQYF.